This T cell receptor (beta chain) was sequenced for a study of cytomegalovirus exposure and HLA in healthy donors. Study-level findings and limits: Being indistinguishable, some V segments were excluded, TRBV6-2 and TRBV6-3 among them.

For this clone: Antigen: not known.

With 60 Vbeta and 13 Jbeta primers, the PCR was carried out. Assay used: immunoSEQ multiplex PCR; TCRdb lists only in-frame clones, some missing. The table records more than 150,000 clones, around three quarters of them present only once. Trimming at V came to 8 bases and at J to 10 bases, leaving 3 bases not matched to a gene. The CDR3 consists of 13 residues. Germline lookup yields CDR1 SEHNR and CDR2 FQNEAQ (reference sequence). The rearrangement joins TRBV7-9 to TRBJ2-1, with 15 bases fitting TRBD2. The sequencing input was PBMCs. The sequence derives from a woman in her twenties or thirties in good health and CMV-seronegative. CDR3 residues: CASGGLAGGEQFF. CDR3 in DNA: TGTGCCAGCGGGGGACTAGCGGGGGGCGAGCAGTTCTTC.